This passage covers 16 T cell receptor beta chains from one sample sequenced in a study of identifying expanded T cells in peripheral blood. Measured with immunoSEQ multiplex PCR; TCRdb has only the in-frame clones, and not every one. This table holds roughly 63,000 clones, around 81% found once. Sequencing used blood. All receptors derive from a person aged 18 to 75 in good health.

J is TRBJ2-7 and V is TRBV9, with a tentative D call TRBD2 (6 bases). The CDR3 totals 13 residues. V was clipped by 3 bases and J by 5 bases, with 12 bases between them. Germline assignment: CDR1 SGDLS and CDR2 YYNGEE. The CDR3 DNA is TGTGCCAGCAGCGACCCCCGGGGGAACGAGCAGTACTTC. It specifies CASSDPRGNEQYF.

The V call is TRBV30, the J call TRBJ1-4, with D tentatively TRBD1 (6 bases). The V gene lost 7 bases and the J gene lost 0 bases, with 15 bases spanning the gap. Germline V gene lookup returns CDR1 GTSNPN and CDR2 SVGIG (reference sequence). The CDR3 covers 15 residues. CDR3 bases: TGTGCCTCGGACAGCTTTGCCCCAACTAATGAAAAACTGTTTTTT. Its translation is CASDSFAPTNEKLFF. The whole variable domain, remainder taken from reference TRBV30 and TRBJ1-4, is SQTIHQWPATLVQPVGSPLSLECTVEGTSNPNLYWYRQAAGRGLQLLFYSVGIGQISSEVPQNLSASRPQDRQFILSSKKLLLSDSGFYLCASDSFAPTNEKLFFGSGTQLSVL.

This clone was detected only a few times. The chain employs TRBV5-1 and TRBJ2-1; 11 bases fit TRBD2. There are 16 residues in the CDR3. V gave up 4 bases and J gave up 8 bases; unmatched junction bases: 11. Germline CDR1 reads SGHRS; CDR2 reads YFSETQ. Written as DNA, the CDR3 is TGCGCCAGCAGCCCCGTAGCGGGGGGGCGCTCGGATGAGCAGTTCTTC. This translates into CASSPVAGGRSDEQFF.

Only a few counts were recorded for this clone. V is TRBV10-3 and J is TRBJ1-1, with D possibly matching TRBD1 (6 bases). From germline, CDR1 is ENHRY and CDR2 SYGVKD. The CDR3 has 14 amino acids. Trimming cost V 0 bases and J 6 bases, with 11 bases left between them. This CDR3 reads CAISESYRDSEAFF. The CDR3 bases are TGTGCCATCAGTGAGTCGTACAGGGACTCTGAAGCTTTCTTT.

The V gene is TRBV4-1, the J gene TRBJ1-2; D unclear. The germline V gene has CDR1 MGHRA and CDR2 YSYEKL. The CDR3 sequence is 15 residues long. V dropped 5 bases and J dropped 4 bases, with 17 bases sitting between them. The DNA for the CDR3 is TGCGCCAGCAGCGCCAACGATCAGAATGTCTATGGCTACACCTTC. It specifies CASSANDQNVYGYTF.

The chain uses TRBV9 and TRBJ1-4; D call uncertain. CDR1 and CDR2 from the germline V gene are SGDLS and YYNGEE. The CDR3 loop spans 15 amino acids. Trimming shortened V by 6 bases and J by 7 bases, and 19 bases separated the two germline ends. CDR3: CASTPTGLLSEKLFF. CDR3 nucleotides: TGTGCCAGCACCCCAACCGGTCTTCTAAGTGAAAAACTGTTTTTT.

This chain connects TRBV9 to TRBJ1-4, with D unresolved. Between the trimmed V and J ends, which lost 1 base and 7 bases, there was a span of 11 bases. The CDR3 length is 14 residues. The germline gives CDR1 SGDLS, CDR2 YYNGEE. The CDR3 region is CASSVTGNSEKLFF. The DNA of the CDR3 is TGTGCCAGCAGCGTAACCGGAAATTCTGAAAAACTGTTTTTT.

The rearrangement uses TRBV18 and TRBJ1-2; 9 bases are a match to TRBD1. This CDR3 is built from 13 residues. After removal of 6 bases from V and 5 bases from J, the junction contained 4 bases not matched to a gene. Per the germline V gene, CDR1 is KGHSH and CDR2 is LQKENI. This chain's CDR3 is CASSDRGLYGYTF. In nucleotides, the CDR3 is TGTGCCAGCTCCGACAGGGGGTTGTATGGCTACACCTTC.

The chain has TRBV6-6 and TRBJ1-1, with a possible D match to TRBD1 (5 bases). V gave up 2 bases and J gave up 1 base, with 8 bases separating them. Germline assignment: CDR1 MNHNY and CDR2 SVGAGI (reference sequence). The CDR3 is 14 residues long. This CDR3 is CASSYAQGNTEAFF. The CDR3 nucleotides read TGTGCCAGCAGTTACGCTCAGGGGAACACTGAAGCTTTCTTT.

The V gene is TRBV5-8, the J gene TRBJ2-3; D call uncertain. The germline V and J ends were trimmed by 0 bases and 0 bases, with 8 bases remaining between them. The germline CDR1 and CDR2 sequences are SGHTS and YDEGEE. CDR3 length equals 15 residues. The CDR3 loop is CASSLGSRSTDTQYF. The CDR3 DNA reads TGTGCCAGCAGCTTGGGCTCGAGAAGCACAGATACGCAGTATTTT.

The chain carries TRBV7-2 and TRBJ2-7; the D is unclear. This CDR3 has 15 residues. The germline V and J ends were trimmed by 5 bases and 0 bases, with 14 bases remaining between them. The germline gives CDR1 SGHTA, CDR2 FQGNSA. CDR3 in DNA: TGTGCCAGCAGCCTGAGTGGATTTTTCTCCTACGAGCAGTACTTC. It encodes CASSLSGFFSYEQYF.

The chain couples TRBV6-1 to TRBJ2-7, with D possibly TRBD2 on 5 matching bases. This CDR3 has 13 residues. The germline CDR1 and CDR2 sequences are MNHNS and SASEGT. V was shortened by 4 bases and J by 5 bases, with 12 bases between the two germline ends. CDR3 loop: CASSVGSADEQYV. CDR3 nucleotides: TGTGCCAGCAGTGTGGGTTCAGCGGACGAGCAGTACGTC.

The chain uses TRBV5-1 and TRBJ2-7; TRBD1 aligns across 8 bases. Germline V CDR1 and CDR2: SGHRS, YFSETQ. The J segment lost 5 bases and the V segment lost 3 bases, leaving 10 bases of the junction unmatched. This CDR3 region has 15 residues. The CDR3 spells CASSSRQGSINEQYF. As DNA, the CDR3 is TGCGCCAGCAGCTCCCGACAGGGGTCTATCAACGAGCAGTACTTC.

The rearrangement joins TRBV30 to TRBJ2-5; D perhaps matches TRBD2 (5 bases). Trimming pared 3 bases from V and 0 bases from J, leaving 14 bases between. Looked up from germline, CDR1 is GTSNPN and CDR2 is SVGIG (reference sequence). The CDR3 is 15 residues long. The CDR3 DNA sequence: TGTGCCTGGAGCACCTGGACTGCGTACCAAGAGACCCAGTACTTC. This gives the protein CAWSTWTAYQETQYF.

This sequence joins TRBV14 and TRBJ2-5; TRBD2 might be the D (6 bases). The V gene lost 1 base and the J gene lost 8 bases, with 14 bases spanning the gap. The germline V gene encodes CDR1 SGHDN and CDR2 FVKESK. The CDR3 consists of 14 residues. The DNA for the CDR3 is TGTGCCAGCAGCCAAGGATCCGGTGCGGGAACCCAGTACTTC. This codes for CASSQGSGAGTQYF.

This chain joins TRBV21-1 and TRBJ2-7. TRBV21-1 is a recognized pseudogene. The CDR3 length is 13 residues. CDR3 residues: CAMSSAYFYEQYV. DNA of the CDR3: TGTGCCATGAGTAGTGCTTACTTCTACGAGCAGTACGTC.